The 10 T cell receptor beta chains given below trace back to one sample, sequenced in a study of beta chain features in type 1 diabetes. Every isolated RNA sample was fully reverse transcribed, so sequencing captured expressed TCRB transcripts. The protocol was immunoSEQ multiplex PCR, while the TCRdb copy is restricted to in-frame clones and leaves out a portion. Found here are 620,000 or so clones, 15% to 18% of them singletons; the top ten hold approximately 0.087%. The sequencing input was naive CD4+ T cells from blood. The receptors come from a man between 18 and 35 years old in good health.

This clone was counted only a few times. V usage is TRBV27 and J usage is TRBJ2-7, with a tentative D call TRBD2 (6 bases). The CDR3 loop spans 17 amino acids. The V and J ends lost 6 bases and 4 bases respectively, with 25 bases between them. Germline loops: CDR1 MNHEY, CDR2 SMNVEV (reference sequence). The DNA of the CDR3 is TGTGCCAGCAGGCCGCTATTTAGCGGAAAGACTAAATACGAGCAGTACTTC. It codes for CASRPLFSGKTKYEQYF.

This clone occurred a few times. This sequence joins TRBV13 and TRBJ2-7, with D possibly TRBD1 on 6 matching bases. Germline V lookup: CDR1 PRHDT, CDR2 FYEKMQ (reference sequence). The CDR3 spans 16 residues. The germline V and J ends were trimmed by 4 bases and 1 base, with 17 bases remaining between them. The CDR3 nucleotides read TGTGCCAGCAGCTCCTCGGACAGAAGGGAGTCCTACGAGCAGTACTTC. Translating gives CASSSSDRRESYEQYF.

This chain links TRBV5-1 with TRBJ2-3, with 10 nucleotides matching TRBD2. Germline lookup yields CDR1 SGHRS and CDR2 YFSETQ. After removal of 0 bases from V and 0 bases from J, the junction contained 7 bases not matched to a gene. The CDR3 extends over 18 amino acids. The CDR3 loop is CASSLARGLATSTDTQYF. The CDR3 DNA is TGCGCCAGCAGCTTGGCCAGGGGACTAGCGACTAGCACAGATACGCAGTATTTT.

The chain employs TRBV28 and TRBJ2-2; D not resolved. Trimming pared 7 bases from V and 2 bases from J, leaving 14 bases between. The length of the CDR3 is 15 residues. Per the germline V gene, CDR1 is MDHEN and CDR2 is SYDVKM. CDR3 sequence: CASIGGGRNTGELFF. The CDR3 DNA is TGTGCCAGCATTGGTGGCGGCCGAAACACCGGGGAGCTGTTTTTT.

Only a few counts were recorded for this clone. The chain links TRBV5-6 to TRBJ2-1, with 16 nucleotides matching TRBD2. Trimming cost V 1 base and J 10 bases; bases outside gene matches: 2. There are 15 residues in the CDR3. The germline gives CDR1 SGHDT, CDR2 YYEEEE. In nucleotides, the CDR3 is TGTGCCAGCAGCTTGCCGGGACTAGCGGGAGGGGAGCAGTTCTTC. Translation: CASSLPGLAGGEQFF.

In this sample, this clone turned up once. This rearrangement joins TRBV6-4 to TRBJ2-3, with 7 bases lining up with TRBD1. Germline values: CDR1 MRHNA, CDR2 SNTAGT. The CDR3 spans 18 residues. The trim removed 6 bases at V and 3 bases at J, leaving 18 bases unmatched. The CDR3 spells CASSKTGAWASPTDTQYF. In DNA form, the CDR3 reads TGTGCCAGCAGCAAAACAGGGGCCTGGGCTTCTCCAACAGATACGCAGTATTTT.

This clone was detected only a few times. This chain links TRBV30 with TRBJ1-1; TRBD1 is a possible D gene (5 bases). The V and J ends lost 5 bases and 1 base respectively, with 8 bases between them. The CDR3 sequence is 12 residues long. CDR1 is GTSNPN, CDR2 SVGIG, per germline (reference sequence). The CDR3 nucleotides read TGTGCCTGGCAGGGCTCGAACACTGAAGCTTTCTTT. Residues: CAWQGSNTEAFF. The whole variable domain, filled in from reference TRBV30 and TRBJ1-1, reads SQTIHQWPATLVQPVGSPLSLECTVEGTSNPNLYWYRQAAGRGLQLLFYSVGIGQISSEVPQNLSASRPQDRQFILSSKKLLLSDSGFYLCAWQGSNTEAFFGQGTRLTVV.

This sequence joins TRBV30 and TRBJ2-5, with 11 bases aligning to TRBD1. This CDR3 comprises 16 residues. CDR1 and CDR2 (germline): GTSNPN, SVGIG (reference sequence). The junction had 12 bases not matched to a gene; V was cut back by 4 bases and J by 5 bases. The CDR3 here is CAWTSHGTGGVETQYF. The CDR3 DNA is TGTGCCTGGACTTCTCACGGGACAGGGGGGGTGGAGACCCAGTACTTC.

This clone was observed a few times. The chain couples TRBV7-2 to TRBJ2-3; 11 bases map to TRBD2. The CDR3 totals 16 residues. After removal of 6 bases from V and 2 bases from J, the junction contained 7 bases not matched to a gene. The V gene's germline CDR1 is SGHTA and CDR2 FQGNSA. CDR3 region: CASSWGLAEYTDTQYF. CDR3 DNA sequence: TGTGCCAGCAGTTGGGGACTAGCGGAATACACAGATACGCAGTATTTT.

The table lists this clone with a few counts. The gene calls are TRBV4-1 and TRBJ2-7, with no clear D. The CDR3 length is 13 residues. CDR1 and CDR2 (germline): MGHRA, YSYEKL. Trimming removed 1 base from V and 2 bases from J, with 6 bases in between. The CDR3 nucleotides read TGCGCCAGCAGCCAAGTTGCGGCCTACGAGCAGTACTTC. This translates into CASSQVAAYEQYF.